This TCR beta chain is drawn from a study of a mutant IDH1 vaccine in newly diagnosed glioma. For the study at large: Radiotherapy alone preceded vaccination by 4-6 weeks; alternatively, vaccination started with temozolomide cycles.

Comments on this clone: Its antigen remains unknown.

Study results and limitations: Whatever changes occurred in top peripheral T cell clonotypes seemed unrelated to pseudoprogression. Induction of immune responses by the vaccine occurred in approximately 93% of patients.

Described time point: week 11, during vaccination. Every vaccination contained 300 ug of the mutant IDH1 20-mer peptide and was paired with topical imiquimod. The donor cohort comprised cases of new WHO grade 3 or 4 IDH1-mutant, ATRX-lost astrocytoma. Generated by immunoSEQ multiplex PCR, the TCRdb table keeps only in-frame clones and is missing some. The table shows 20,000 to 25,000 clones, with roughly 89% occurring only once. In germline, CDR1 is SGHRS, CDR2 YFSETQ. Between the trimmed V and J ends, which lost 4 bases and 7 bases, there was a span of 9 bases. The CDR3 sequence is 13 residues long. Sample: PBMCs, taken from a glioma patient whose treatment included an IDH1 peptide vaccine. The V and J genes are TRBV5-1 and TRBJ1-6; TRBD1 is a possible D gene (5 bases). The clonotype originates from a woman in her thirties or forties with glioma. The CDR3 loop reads CASSPGGNSPLHF. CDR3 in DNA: TGCGCCAGCAGCCCCGGGGGAAATTCACCCCTCCACTTT.